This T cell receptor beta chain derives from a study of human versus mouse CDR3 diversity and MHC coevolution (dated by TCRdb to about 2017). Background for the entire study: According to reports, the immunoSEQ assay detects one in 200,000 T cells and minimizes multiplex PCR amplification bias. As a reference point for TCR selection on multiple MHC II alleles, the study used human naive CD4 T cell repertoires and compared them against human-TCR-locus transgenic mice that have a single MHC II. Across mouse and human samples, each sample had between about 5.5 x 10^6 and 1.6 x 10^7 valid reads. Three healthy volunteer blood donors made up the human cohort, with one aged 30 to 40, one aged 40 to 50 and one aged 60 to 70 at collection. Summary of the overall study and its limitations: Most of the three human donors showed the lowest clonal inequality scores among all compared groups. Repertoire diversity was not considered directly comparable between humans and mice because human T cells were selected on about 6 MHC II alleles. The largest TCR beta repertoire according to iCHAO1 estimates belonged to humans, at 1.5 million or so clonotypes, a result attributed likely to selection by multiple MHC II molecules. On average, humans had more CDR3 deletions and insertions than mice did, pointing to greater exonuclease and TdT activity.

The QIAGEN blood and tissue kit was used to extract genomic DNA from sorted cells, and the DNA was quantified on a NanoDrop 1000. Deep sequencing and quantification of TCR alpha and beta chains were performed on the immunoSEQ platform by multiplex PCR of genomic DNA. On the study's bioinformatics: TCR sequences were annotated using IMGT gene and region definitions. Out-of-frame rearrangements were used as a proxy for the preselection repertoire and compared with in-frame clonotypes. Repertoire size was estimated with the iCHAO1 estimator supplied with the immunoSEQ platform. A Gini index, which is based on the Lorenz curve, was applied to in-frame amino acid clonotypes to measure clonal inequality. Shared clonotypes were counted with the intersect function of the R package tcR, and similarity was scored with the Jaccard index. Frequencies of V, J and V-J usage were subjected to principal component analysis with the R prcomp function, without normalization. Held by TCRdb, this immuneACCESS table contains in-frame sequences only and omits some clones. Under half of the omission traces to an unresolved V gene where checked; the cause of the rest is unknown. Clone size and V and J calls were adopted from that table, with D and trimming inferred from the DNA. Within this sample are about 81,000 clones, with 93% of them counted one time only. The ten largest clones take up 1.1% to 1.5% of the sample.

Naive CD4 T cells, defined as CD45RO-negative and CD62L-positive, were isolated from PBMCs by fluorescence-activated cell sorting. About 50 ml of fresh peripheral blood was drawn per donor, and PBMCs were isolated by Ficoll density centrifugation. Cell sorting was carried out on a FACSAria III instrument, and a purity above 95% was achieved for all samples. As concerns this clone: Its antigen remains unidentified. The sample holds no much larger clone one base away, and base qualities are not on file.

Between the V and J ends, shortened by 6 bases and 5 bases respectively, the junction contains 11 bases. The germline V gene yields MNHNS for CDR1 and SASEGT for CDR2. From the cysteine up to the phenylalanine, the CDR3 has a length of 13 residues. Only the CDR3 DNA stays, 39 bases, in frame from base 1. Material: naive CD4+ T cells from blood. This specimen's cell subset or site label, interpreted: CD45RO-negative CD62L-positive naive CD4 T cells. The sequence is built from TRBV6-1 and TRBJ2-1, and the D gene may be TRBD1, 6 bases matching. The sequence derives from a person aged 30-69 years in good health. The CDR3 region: CASRPPGDNEQFF. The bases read TGTGCCAGCAGGCCCCCAGGGGACAATGAGCAGTTCTTC.